The present TCR beta chain was sequenced within a study of spatial heterogeneity in lung cancer. The overall study: Raw-read counts averaged over ten per unique TCR and UMI combination. Study-wide results and limits: Follow-up blood showed ubiquitous expanded tumor TCRs less than blood at resection did.

Time point given: sample taken at primary tumor resection. Patients with untreated early-stage non-small cell lung cancer, numbering 55 to 80, were the donors. No cell sorting; template was whole RNA from tumor, lung tissue or PBMC. This clonotype appeared many times. Its antigen is not known. With V trimmed by 3 bases and J by 0 bases, 3 bases remained unmatched. Germline CDR1 reads KGHSH; CDR2 reads LQKENI. CDR3 length: 15 amino acids. TCRdb fed the 5' RACE reads into MiXCR, producing one record per CDR3 protein. In the table there are some 25,000 distinct CDR3 sequences, approximately 4.8% of which are singletons.

The TCR sequence derives from a male donor with early-stage non-small cell lung cancer. This specimen consisted of PBMCs, obtained at surgery. This sequence joins TRBV18 and TRBJ2-3; 7 bases align to TRBD1. In DNA form, the CDR3 reads TGTGCCAGCTCACCCGACAGGGAGAGCACAGATACGCAGTATTTT. This sequence encodes CASSPDRESTDTQYF.